The 4 T cell receptor beta chains listed next were all sequenced from one sample in a study of blood T cell repertoires in COVID-19 (dated by TCRdb to the early 2020s). The library came from the immunoSEQ multiplex PCR assay. The table was pulled from immuneACCESS by TCRdb, which kept in-frame rearrangements only. Such tables lose some clones; where checked, under half of the loss comes from unresolved V genes, and the rest has no known cause. For this sample there are roughly 170,000 clones; approximately 80% appear just once. The ten most abundant clones make up roughly 12% of the sample. The source material was PBMCs or T cells enriched from blood (not recorded which). These receptors came from a man in his fifties who had recovered from COVID-19.

This chain joins TRBV7-9 and TRBJ2-7, with D unclear. Deletions cut 7 bases from V and 1 base from J, with 11 bases between. Germline assignment: CDR1 SEHNR and CDR2 FQNEAQ (reference sequence). CDR3 length equals 13 residues. The CDR3 DNA reads as TGTGCCAGCAACTCCGAGTCATCCTACGAGCAGTACTTC. Amino acids: CASNSESSYEQYF. The full variable domain, rest sourced from reference TRBV7-9 and TRBJ2-7, is DTGVSQNPRHKITKRGQNVTFRCDPISEHNRLYWYRQTLGQGPEFLTYFQNEAQLEKSRLLSDRFSAERPKGSFSTLEIQRTEQGDSAMYLCASNSESSYEQYFGPGTRLTVT.

The rearrangement links TRBV5-1 to TRBJ2-3; 11 nucleotides agree with TRBD2. V was pared by 0 bases and J by 0 bases, with 9 bases of the junction left unmatched. Germline values: CDR1 SGHRS, CDR2 YFSETQ. The CDR3 totals 19 residues. CDR3 residues: CASSLAASGGYRSTDTQYF. The CDR3 nucleotides read TGCGCCAGCAGCTTGGCCGCTAGCGGGGGGTACCGAAGCACAGATACGCAGTATTTT.

This clone was detected a few times. V gene TRBV2 combines with J gene TRBJ1-5; D not resolved. Trimming stripped 0 bases from V and 0 bases from J, with 18 bases between. Germline V CDR1 and CDR2: SNHLY, FYNNEI. The CDR3 is made up of 19 amino acids. The CDR3: CASSEAERTPLYSNQPQHF. CDR3 nucleotides: TGTGCCAGCAGTGAAGCGGAGCGGACTCCACTTTATAGCAATCAGCCCCAGCATTTT.

This chain connects TRBV19 to TRBJ1-6; possibly TRBD1 for D (5 bases). In germline, CDR1 is LNHDA, CDR2 SQIVND (reference sequence). The CDR3 sequence is 12 residues long. V lost 9 bases and J 5 bases, leaving 8 bases between the germline ends. The CDR3 region is CASQGDNSPLHF. The CDR3 DNA reads as TGTGCCAGCCAGGGTGATAATTCACCCCTCCACTTT. The full variable domain, with the rest looked up from reference TRBV19 and TRBJ1-6, is DGGITQSPKYLFRKEGQNVTLSCEQNLNHDAMYWYRQDPGQGLRLIYYSQIVNDFQKGDIAEGYSVSREKKESFPLTVTSAQKNPTAFYLCASQGDNSPLHFGNGTRLTVT.